This T cell receptor beta chain emerged from a study of blood T cell repertoires in COVID-19. Background on the study: Donors in the United States, Italy and Spain gave samples during acute or convalescent COVID-19. The cDNA or gDNA used as material had been derived from T cells, B-cell-depleted T cells, or PBMCs.

Germline assignment: CDR1 SNHLY and CDR2 FYNNEI. This CDR3 region has 16 residues. The V gene end was trimmed by 2 bases and the J gene end by 4 bases; junction bases not matched to a gene: 11. Generated by immunoSEQ multiplex PCR, the TCRdb table keeps only in-frame clones and is missing some. The top ten clones hold roughly 0.8% of a sample with over 250,000 clones, roughly 88% of them seen once. Sequences were obtained from peripheral blood. The TCR originated in a woman under 40 with acute or convalescent COVID-19. The chain employs TRBV2 and TRBJ2-7; 7 positions match TRBD2. This chain's CDR3 is CASSEFGAGVQYEQYF. DNA of the CDR3: TGTGCCAGCAGTGAATTTGGGGCGGGAGTTCAGTACGAGCAGTACTTC.